The present T cell receptor beta chain was sequenced within a study of blood T cell repertoires in COVID-19. Germline CDR1 is SGHDT and CDR2 is YYEEEE. This CDR3 contains 15 residues. V lost 4 bases to trimming and J lost 6 bases; unmatched junction nucleotides: 9. TCRdb keeps only in-frame clones here, not all; method: immunoSEQ multiplex PCR. The sample lists approximately 280,000 clones, around 90% occurring once. The V and J genes are TRBV5-6 and TRBJ1-4; 7 bases align to TRBD1. The sample comprised peripheral blood. The sequence came from a man younger than 35 with active or convalescent COVID-19. This CDR3 is CASSPRGQYYEKLFF. For the CDR3, the DNA is TGTGCCAGCAGCCCCCGGGGACAGTACTATGAAAAACTGTTTTTT.